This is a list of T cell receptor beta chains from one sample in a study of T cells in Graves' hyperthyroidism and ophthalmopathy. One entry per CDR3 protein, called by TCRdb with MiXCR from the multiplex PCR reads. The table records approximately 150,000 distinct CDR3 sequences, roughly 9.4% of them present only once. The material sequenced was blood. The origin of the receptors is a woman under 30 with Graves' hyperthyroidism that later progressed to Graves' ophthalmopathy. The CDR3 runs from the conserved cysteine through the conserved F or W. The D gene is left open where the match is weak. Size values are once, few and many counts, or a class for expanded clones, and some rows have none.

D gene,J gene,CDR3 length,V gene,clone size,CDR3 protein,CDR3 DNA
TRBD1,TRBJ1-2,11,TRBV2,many,CASSPTGGYTF,TGTGCCAGCAGCCCGACAGGGGGCTACACCTTC
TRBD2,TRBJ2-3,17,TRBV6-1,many,CASSATTPGLARNTQYF,TGTGCCAGCAGTGCCACTACTCCGGGACTAGCGAGGAATACGCAGTATTTT
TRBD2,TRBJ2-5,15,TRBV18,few,CASSPGLADGETQYF,TGTGCCAGCTCACCGGGACTAGCTGACGGAGAGACCCAGTACTTC
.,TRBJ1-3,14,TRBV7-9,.,CASSPSLGGDTIYF,TGTGCCAGCAGCCCTTCTCTCGGTGGAGACACCATATATTTT
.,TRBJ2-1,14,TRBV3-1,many,CASSHWPTGTEQFF,TGTGCCAGCAGCCATTGGCCCACCGGCACTGAGCAGTTCTTC
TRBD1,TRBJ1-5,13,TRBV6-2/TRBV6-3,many,CASRDRGFQPQHF,TGTGCCAGCAGGGACAGGGGCTTCCAGCCCCAGCATTTT
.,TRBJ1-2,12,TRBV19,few,CASSIRGTGYTF,TGTGCCAGTAGTATCCGAGGCACTGGCTACACCTTC
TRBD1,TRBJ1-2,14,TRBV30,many,CAWSPLTGPYGYTF,TGTGCCTGGAGTCCCTTGACAGGGCCGTACGGCTACACCTTC
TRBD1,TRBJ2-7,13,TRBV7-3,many,CASSRGQFYEQYF,TGTGCCAGCAGCAGGGGACAGTTCTACGAGCAGTACTTC
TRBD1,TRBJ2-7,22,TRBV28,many,CASISASSSRVGGQASSYEQYF,TGTGCCAGCATATCAGCCTCCAGTTCTAGAGTAGGAGGACAGGCATCCTCCTACGAGCAGTACTTC
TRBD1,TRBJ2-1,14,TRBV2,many,CASSGGRGHNEQFF,TGTGCCAGCAGTGGAGGAAGGGGGCACAATGAGCAGTTCTTC
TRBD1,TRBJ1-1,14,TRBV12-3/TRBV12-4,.,CASSFQGAGGKAFF,TGTGCCAGCAGTTTTCAGGGGGCAGGGGGTAAGGCTTTCTTT
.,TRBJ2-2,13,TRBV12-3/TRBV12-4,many,CASSFFSGEELFF,TGTGCCAGCAGTTTTTTTTCCGGGGAGGAGCTGTTTTTT
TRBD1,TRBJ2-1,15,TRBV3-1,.,CASSPRTGDHNEQFF,TGTGCCAGCAGCCCCCGGACAGGGGACCACAATGAGCAGTTCTTC
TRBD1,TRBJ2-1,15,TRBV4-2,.,CASSQPKTGGNEQFF,TGTGCCAGCAGCCAACCCAAGACAGGGGGCAATGAGCAGTTCTTC
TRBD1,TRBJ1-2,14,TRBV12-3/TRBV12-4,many,CASSPTGVPEGYTF,TGTGCCAGCAGTCCGACAGGGGTCCCCGAGGGCTACACCTTC
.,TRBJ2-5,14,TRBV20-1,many,CSARGGGGSETQYF,TGCAGTGCTCGTGGGGGAGGGGGGTCAGAGACCCAGTACTTC
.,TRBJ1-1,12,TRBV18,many,CASSPNTQGAFF,TGTGCCAGCTCACCAAACACCCAGGGAGCTTTCTTT
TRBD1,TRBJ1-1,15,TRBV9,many,CASSAAGTGVTEAFF,TGTGCCAGCAGCGCTGCCGGGACAGGGGTCACTGAAGCTTTCTTT
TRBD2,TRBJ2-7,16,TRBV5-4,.,CASSSSVAGVFDEQYF,TGTGCCAGCAGCTCCTCAGTAGCGGGAGTCTTCGACGAGCAGTACTTC
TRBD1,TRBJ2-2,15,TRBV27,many,CASTSRTGAHGELFF,TGTGCCAGCACCAGTCGGACAGGGGCTCACGGGGAGCTGTTTTTT
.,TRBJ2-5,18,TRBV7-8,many,CASTHPWGRKAFRETQYF,TGTGCCAGCACCCATCCTTGGGGGAGAAAAGCCTTCCGTGAGACCCAGTACTTC
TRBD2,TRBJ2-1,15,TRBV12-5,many,CASGITSGSGNEQFF,TGTGCTAGTGGTATCACTAGCGGGAGTGGCAATGAGCAGTTCTTC
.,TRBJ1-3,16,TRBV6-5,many,CASSYSQVLSGNTIYF,TGTGCCAGCAGTTACTCGCAGGTTCTCTCTGGAAACACCATATATTTT
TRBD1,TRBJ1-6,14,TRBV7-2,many,CASRTGIGSSPLHF,TGTGCCAGCAGGACAGGGATCGGTTCCTCACCCCTCCACTTT
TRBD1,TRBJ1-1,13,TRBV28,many,CVTGGVENTEAFF,TGTGTTACAGGGGGCGTTGAGAACACTGAAGCTTTCTTT
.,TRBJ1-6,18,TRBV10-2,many,CASSDLGRDPGGNSPLHF,TGCGCCAGCAGTGACTTAGGAAGGGATCCGGGGGGTAATTCACCCCTCCACTTT
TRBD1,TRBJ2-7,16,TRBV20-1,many,CSARDGRQGKVYEQYF,TGCAGTGCTAGAGATGGGAGACAGGGGAAGGTCTACGAGCAGTACTTC
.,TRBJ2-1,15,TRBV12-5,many,CASGPGESSYNEQFF,TGTGCTAGTGGACCGGGTGAAAGCTCCTACAATGAGCAGTTCTTC
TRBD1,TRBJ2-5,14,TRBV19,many,CASSLRQGEETQYF,TGTGCCAGTAGCCTAAGACAGGGCGAGGAGACCCAGTACTTC
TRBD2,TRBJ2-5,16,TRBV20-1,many,CSAFVGLAGGIETQYF,TGCAGTGCTTTTGTCGGACTAGCGGGGGGAATAGAGACCCAGTACTTC
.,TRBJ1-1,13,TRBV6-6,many,CASSYAEQGEAFF,TGTGCCAGCAGTTACGCCGAACAGGGCGAAGCTTTCTTT
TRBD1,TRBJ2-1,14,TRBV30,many,CAWSSGQVYNEQFF,TGTGCCTGGAGTAGTGGACAGGTCTACAATGAGCAGTTCTTC
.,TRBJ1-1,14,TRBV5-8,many,CASTSMGGFTEAFF,TGTGCCAGCACCTCAATGGGGGGCTTTACTGAAGCTTTCTTT
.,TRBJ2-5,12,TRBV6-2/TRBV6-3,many,CASSPTGTRQYF,TGTGCCAGCAGCCCTACAGGGACCCGCCAGTACTTC
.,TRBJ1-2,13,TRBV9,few,CASSGLDLYGYTF,TGTGCCAGCAGCGGATTAGACCTCTATGGCTACACCTTC
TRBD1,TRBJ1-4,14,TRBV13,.,CASSSQGGGEKLFF,TGTGCCAGCAGCTCACAGGGGGGCGGGGAAAAACTGTTTTTT
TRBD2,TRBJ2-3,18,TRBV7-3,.,CASSLSPGLAGGSGTQYF,TGTGCCAGCAGCTTATCACCGGGACTAGCGGGAGGTTCTGGTACGCAGTATTTT
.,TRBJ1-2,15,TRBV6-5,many,CASSYSSGGGDGYTF,TGTGCCAGCAGTTACTCGAGTGGGGGGGGAGATGGCTACACCTTC
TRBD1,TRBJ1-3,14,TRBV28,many,CASTEGGGGNTIYF,TGTGCCAGCACGGAAGGGGGCGGTGGAAACACCATATATTTT
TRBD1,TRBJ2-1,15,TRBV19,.,CASSPRGRGDNEQFF,TGTGCCAGTAGTCCTAGGGGGCGCGGCGACAATGAGCAGTTCTTC
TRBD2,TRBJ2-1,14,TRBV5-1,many,CASSLVGTRNEQFF,TGCGCCAGCAGCTTGGTAGGGACTAGGAATGAGCAGTTCTTC
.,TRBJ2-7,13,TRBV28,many,CASKEGGAYEQYF,TGTGCCAGCAAAGAGGGGGGGGCTTACGAGCAGTACTTC
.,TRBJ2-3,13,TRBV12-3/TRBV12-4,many,CASTLAGSDTQYF,TGTGCCAGCACCCTTGCGGGATCAGATACGCAGTATTTT
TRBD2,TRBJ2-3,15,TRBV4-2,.,CASSQDSGGLDTQYF,TGTGCCAGCAGCCAAGATAGCGGGGGGCTGGATACGCAGTATTTT